What follows are 18 T cell receptor beta chains derived from one specimen sequenced in a study of T cell responses to AZD1222 COVID-19 vaccine (dated by TCRdb to 2020 to 2023). Library generation was performed with the immunoSEQ multiplex PCR assay. Entries here come from immuneACCESS through TCRdb and include only in-frame sequences with V and J called. Some clones fail to appear in such tables; in the studies checked, an unresolved V gene covers under half of the shortfall, and the cause of the remainder is unknown. For this sample there are some 100,000 clones; approximately 87% appear just once. The ten largest account for 4.4% of the sample. The meaning of the sample's time point label: about 28 days (+/-7) after the second vaccine dose. This sample comprised peripheral blood, obtained 28 days after the second AZD1222 dose. The receptors were sampled from an adult who received the AZD1222 COVID-19 vaccine.

This clone was seen once. The chain uses TRBV5-6 and TRBJ2-7; D might be TRBD1 (6 bases). The CDR3 consists of 15 residues. V was trimmed by 0 bases and J by 3 bases, leaving 13 bases between them. Germline CDR1 and CDR2: SGHDT and YYEEEE. CDR3 sequence reads: CASSLVGAPHYEQYF. In DNA form, the CDR3 reads TGTGCCAGCAGCTTGGTGGGGGCTCCCCACTACGAGCAGTACTTC.

V usage is TRBV18 and J usage is TRBJ1-2; 12 bases are shared with TRBD1. V shed 1 base, J shed 6 bases, and the junction held 15 bases outside the gene matches. Germline V gene sequence: CDR1 KGHSH, CDR2 LQKENI. This CDR3 has 19 residues. CDR3 in amino acids: CASSPLPGQGARSADGYTF. CDR3 coding DNA: TGTGCCAGCTCACCACTCCCGGGACAGGGGGCGCGATCCGCCGATGGCTACACCTTC.

This sequence joins TRBV20-1 and TRBJ1-1, with D unresolved. The germline V gene encodes CDR1 DFQATT and CDR2 SNEGSKA (reference sequence). The CDR3 length is 12 residues. V dropped 3 bases and J dropped 7 bases, with 12 bases sitting between them. CDR3 DNA sequence: TGCAGTGCTAGTTCGGGCACCCATGAAGCTTTCTTT. Translating gives CSASSGTHEAFF.

This chain joins TRBV3-1 (or the pseudogene TRBV3-2) and TRBJ2-7; D is uncertain. CDR3 length: 11 residues. Germline CDR1 LGHDT, CDR2 YNNKEL (reference sequence). V lost 3 bases and J lost 7, with 7 bases in between. Here the CDR3 DNA reads TGTGCCAGCAGCCAGCTTAAAGAGCAGTACTTC. Its translation: CASSQLKEQYF.

The chain employs TRBV15 and TRBJ2-7; D may be TRBD1 (7 bases). There are 15 residues in the CDR3. V lost 6 bases, J lost 4 bases, and 19 bases lay in between. CDR1 and CDR2 (germline): LNHNV, YYDKDF (reference sequence). The CDR3 protein is CATRPGQGGLYEQYF. The CDR3 region has the DNA TGTGCCACCAGACCCGGGCAGGGGGGTTTGTACGAGCAGTACTTC.

This sequence joins TRBV9 and TRBJ1-5, with D uncertain. Trimming removed 4 bases from V and 7 bases from J, with 12 bases in between. Germline loops: CDR1 SGDLS, CDR2 YYNGEE. CDR3 length: 13 amino acids. The CDR3 DNA sequence: TGTGCCAGCAGCATCGATACGCGACAGCCCCAGCATTTT. This sequence encodes CASSIDTRQPQHF.

The rearrangement joins TRBV28 to TRBJ2-1; TRBD2 matches 8 bases. The germline V gene has CDR1 MDHEN and CDR2 SYDVKM. CDR3 length: 16 residues. The trim removed 2 bases at V and 9 bases at J, leaving 12 bases unmatched. The CDR3 sequence is CASSLRAPAGVGEQFF. CDR3 nucleotides: TGTGCCAGCAGTTTAAGGGCCCCAGCGGGAGTAGGTGAGCAGTTCTTC.

The DNA of the CDR3 is TGTGCCAGCAGCGTAGGACAGGGGAGTCGATACGCTTTCTTT. This sequence encodes CASSVGQGSRYAFF. The chain couples TRBV9 to TRBJ1-1; 8 positions match TRBD1. The CDR3 sequence is 14 residues long. CDR1 and CDR2 (germline): SGDLS, YYNGEE. V lost 0 bases to trimming and J lost 11 bases; unmatched junction nucleotides: 9. The variable domain in full, with the rest retrieved from reference TRBV9 and TRBJ1-1, is DSGVTQTPKHLITATGQRVTLRCSPRSGDLSVYWYQQSLDQGLQFLIQYYNGEERAKGNILERFSAQQFPDLHSELNLSSLELGDSALYFCASSVGQGSRYAFFGQGTRLTVV.

The chain carries TRBV6-1 and TRBJ1-5; D may be TRBD1 (6 bases). This CDR3 region has 15 residues. CDR1 is MNHNS and CDR2 is SASEGT in the germline V gene. V lost 2 bases to trimming and J lost 4 bases, with 12 bases between them. The CDR3 bases are TGTGCCAGCAGTGAAAGTACCCAGGGGAATCAGCCCCAGCATTTT. Its translation: CASSESTQGNQPQHF.

The genes are TRBV5-1 and TRBJ1-2; no reliable D call. V lost 4 bases to trimming and J lost 4 bases, with 14 bases between them. There are 14 residues in the CDR3. The germline CDR1 and CDR2 sequences are SGHRS and YFSETQ. CDR3 protein: CASSPGRTSYGYTF. As DNA, the CDR3 is TGCGCCAGCAGCCCTGGACGGACTAGCTATGGCTACACCTTC.

The chain couples TRBV11-1 to TRBJ1-4, with no clear D. Germline assignment: CDR1 SGHAT and CDR2 FQDESV (reference sequence). Trimming removed 5 bases at V and 6 bases at J, with 10 bases between. CDR3 length equals 13 residues. CDR3 loop: CASSPGLDEKLFF. CDR3 sequence (DNA): TGTGCCAGCAGCCCCGGACTGGATGAAAAACTGTTTTTT.

The chain employs TRBV7-6 and TRBJ1-3; no definite D call. The CDR3 totals 14 residues. V lost 4 bases to trimming and J lost 4 bases, with 11 bases between them. Germline loops: CDR1 SGHVS, CDR2 FNYEAQ. CDR3 residues: CASSYPNPGNTIYF. DNA for the CDR3: TGTGCCAGCAGCTACCCCAATCCAGGAAACACCATATATTTT.

The genes are TRBV27 and TRBJ1-1, with 11 positions matching TRBD1. The CDR3 is 15 amino acids. V dropped 5 bases and J dropped 9; count of bases not matched to a gene: 11. Germline V gives CDR1 MNHEY, CDR2 SMNVEV (reference sequence). This chain's CDR3 is CASSLGQGAHRKAFF. Here the CDR3 DNA reads TGTGCCAGCAGTCTAGGACAGGGGGCTCATAGGAAAGCTTTCTTT.

The J gene is TRBJ2-7, the V gene TRBV7-3; TRBD2 matches 11 bases. The germline V gene encodes CDR1 SGHTA and CDR2 FQGTGA. V was pared by 4 bases and J by 0 bases, with 5 bases of the junction left unmatched. This CDR3 is built from 16 residues. CDR3 sequence (DNA): TGTGCCAGCAGCTCAGCCGGGACTAGCGGCTCCTACGAGCAGTACTTC. It specifies CASSSAGTSGSYEQYF.

The V gene is TRBV5-5, the J gene TRBJ1-1, with a possible D match to TRBD1 (5 bases). The germline V and J ends were trimmed by 9 bases and 0 bases, with 21 bases remaining between them. Per the germline V gene, CDR1 is SGHKS and CDR2 is YYEKEE (reference sequence). This CDR3 has 16 residues. CDR3 sequence (DNA): TGTGCCATCAATCTTCTGGACACTGGGATGAACACTGAAGCTTTCTTT. This sequence encodes CAINLLDTGMNTEAFF.

The rearrangement joins TRBV9 to TRBJ1-6, with D perhaps TRBD1 (6 bases). CDR3 length: 15 residues. Trimming took 0 bases from V and 7 from J, leaving 11 bases between them. CDR1 is SGDLS, CDR2 YYNGEE, per germline. This CDR3 reads CASSVARGGNSPLHF. The CDR3 region has the DNA TGTGCCAGCAGCGTAGCAAGGGGGGGAAATTCACCCCTCCACTTT.

V is TRBV7-6 and J is TRBJ1-1; D call uncertain. Germline lookup yields CDR1 SGHVS and CDR2 FNYEAQ. CDR3 size: 14 residues. V lost 6 bases and J lost 1, with 12 bases in between. In DNA form, the CDR3 reads TGTGCCAGCAGTCCAGGTCGATCGAACACTGAAGCTTTCTTT. As protein: CASSPGRSNTEAFF.

This rearrangement joins TRBV3-1 (or the pseudogene TRBV3-2) to TRBJ1-2; TRBD1 aligns across 11 bases. The V gene's germline CDR1 is LGHDT and CDR2 YNNKEL (reference sequence). The V segment lost 3 bases and the J segment 5 bases; nucleotides outside the gene matches: 5. The CDR3 contains 15 residues. CDR3 sequence (DNA): TGTGCCAGCAGCCAGTGGACAGGGGGCAGGTATGGCTACACCTTC. This gives the protein CASSQWTGGRYGYTF.